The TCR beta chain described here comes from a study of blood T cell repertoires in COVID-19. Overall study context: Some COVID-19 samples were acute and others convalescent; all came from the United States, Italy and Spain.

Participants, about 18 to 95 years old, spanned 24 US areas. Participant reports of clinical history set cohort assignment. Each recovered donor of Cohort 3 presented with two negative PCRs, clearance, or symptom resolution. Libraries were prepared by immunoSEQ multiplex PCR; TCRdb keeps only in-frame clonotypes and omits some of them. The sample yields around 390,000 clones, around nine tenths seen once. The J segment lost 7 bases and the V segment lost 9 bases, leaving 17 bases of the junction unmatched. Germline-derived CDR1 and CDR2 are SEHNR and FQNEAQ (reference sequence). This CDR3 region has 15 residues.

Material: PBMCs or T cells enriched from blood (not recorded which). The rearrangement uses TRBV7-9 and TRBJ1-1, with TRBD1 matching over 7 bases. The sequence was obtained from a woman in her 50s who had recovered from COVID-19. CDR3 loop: CASKESGTDLFEAFF. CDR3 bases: TGTGCCAGTAAAGAGTCCGGGACAGACCTTTTTGAAGCTTTCTTT.